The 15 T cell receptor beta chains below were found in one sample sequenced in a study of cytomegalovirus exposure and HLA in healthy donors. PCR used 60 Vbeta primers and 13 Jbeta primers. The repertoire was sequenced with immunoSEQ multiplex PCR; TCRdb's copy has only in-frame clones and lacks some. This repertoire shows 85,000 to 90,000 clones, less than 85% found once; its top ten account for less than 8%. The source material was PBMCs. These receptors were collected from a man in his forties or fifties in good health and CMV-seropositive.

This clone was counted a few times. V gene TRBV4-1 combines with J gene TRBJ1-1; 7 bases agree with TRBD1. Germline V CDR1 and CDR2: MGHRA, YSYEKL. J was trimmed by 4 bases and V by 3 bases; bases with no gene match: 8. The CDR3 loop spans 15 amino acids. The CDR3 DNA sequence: TGCGCCAGCAGCCATCCTGACAGGGTGGTCACTGAAGCTTTCTTT. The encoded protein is CASSHPDRVVTEAFF.

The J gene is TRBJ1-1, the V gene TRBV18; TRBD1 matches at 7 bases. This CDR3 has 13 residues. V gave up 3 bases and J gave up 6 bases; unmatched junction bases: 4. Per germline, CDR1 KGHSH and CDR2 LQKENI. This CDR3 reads CASSPPDRAEAFF. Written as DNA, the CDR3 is TGTGCCAGCTCACCCCCCGACAGGGCTGAAGCTTTCTTT. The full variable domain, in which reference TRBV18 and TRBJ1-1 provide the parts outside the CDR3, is NAGVMQNPRHLVRRRGQEARLRCSPMKGHSHVYWYRQLPEEGLKFMVYLQKENIIDESGMPKERFSAEFPKEGPSILRIQQVVRGDSAAYFCASSPPDRAEAFFGQGTRLTVV.

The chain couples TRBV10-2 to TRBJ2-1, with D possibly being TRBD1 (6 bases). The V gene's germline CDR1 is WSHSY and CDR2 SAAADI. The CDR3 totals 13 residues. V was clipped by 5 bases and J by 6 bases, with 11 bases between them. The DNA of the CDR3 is TGCGCCAGCAGTCCGGACAGACTCAATGAGCAGTTCTTC. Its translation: CASSPDRLNEQFF.

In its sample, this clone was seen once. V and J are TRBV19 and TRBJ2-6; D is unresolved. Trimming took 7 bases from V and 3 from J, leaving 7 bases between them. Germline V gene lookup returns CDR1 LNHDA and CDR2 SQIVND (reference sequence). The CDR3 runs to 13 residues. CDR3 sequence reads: CASIEDGANVLTF. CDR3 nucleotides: TGTGCCAGTATTGAGGATGGGGCCAACGTCCTGACTTTC. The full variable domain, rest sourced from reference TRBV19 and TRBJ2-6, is DGGITQSPKYLFRKEGQNVTLSCEQNLNHDAMYWYRQDPGQGLRLIYYSQIVNDFQKGDIAEGYSVSREKKESFPLTVTSAQKNPTAFYLCASIEDGANVLTFGAGSRLTVL.

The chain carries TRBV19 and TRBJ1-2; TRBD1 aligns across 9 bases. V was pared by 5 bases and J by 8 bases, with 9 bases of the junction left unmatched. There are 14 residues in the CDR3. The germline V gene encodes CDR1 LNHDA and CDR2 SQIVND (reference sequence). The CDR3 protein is CASSPGDREKGYTF. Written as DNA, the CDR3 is TGTGCCAGTAGTCCCGGGGACAGGGAAAAAGGCTACACCTTC. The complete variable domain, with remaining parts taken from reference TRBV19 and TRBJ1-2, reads DGGITQSPKYLFRKEGQNVTLSCEQNLNHDAMYWYRQDPGQGLRLIYYSQIVNDFQKGDIAEGYSVSREKKESFPLTVTSAQKNPTAFYLCASSPGDREKGYTFGSGTRLTVV.

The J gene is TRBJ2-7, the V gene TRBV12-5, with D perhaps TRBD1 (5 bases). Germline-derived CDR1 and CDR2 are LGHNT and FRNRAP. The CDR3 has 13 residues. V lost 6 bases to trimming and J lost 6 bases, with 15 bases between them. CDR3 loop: CASGQVGTGEQYF. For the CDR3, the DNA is TGTGCTAGTGGCCAGGTAGGAACAGGCGAGCAGTACTTC.

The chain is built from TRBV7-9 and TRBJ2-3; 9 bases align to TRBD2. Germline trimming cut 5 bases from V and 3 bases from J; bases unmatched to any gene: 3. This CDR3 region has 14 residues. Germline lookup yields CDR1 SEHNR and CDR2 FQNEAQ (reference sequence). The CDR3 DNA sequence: TGTGCCAGCAGCCCTAGCGGGGTTACAGATACGCAGTATTTT. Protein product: CASSPSGVTDTQYF.

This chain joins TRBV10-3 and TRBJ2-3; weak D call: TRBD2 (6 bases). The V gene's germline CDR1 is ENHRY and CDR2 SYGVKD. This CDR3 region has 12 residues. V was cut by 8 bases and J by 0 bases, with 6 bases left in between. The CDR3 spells CAIGTSTDTQYF. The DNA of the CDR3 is TGTGCCATCGGGACTAGCACAGATACGCAGTATTTT.

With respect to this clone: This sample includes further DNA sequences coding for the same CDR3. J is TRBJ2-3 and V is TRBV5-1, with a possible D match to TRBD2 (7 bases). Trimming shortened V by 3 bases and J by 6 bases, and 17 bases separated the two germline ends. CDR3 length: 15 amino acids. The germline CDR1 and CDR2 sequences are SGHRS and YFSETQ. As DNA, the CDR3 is TGCGCCAGCAGCTCGGGGGGCGGTGGATCCGATACGCAGTATTTT. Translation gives CASSSGGGGSDTQYF.

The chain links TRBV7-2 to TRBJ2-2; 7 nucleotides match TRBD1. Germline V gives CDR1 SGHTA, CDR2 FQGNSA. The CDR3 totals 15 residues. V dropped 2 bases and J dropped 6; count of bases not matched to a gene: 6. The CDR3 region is CASSLSRGRAGELFF. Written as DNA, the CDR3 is TGTGCCAGCAGCTTATCAAGGGGGCGTGCCGGGGAGCTGTTTTTT.

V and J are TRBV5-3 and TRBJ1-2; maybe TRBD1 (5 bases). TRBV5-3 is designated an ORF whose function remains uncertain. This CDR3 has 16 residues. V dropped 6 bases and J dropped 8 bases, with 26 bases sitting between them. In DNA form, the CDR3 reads TGTGCCAGAACCCGTTGGGTCTTCGCGGGACCTCGCGGCTACACCTTC. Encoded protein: CARTRWVFAGPRGYTF.

The CDR3 is CASSPPSRGLASLVTQYF. The CDR3 nucleotides are TGTGCCAGCTCACCACCGAGTAGGGGACTAGCGAGTTTAGTTACGCAGTATTTT. V usage is TRBV18 and J usage is TRBJ2-3, with 10 bases identical to TRBD2. The germline V gene has CDR1 KGHSH and CDR2 LQKENI. With V trimmed by 0 bases and J by 8 bases, 14 bases remained unmatched. The CDR3 has 18 residues.

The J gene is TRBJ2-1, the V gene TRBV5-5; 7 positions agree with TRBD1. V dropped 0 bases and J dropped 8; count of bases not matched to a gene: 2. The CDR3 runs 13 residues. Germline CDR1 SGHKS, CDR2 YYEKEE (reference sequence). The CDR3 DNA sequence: TGTGCCAGCAGCTTGGGAGGGGGCGATGAGCAGTTCTTC. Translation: CASSLGGGDEQFF.

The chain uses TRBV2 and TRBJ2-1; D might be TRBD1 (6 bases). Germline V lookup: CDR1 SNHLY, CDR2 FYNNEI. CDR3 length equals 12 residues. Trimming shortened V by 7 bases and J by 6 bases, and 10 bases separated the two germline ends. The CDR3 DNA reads TGTGCCAGCACCCGAGGGGGCAATGAGCAGTTCTTC. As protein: CASTRGGNEQFF.

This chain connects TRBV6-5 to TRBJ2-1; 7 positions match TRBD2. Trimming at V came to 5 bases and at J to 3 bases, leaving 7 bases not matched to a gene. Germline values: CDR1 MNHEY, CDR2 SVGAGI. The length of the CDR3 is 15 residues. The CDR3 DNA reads TGTGCCAGCAGTGGGGAGCGGGACTTCTACAATGAGCAGTTCTTC. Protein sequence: CASSGERDFYNEQFF.